A selection of T cell receptor beta chains follows, all from one sample in a study of blood T cell repertoires in COVID-19. Profiled with immunoSEQ multiplex PCR; TCRdb holds only in-frame clones, not every one. The sample contains roughly 63,000 clones, around nine tenths of which appear only once. Material for sequencing was peripheral blood. The receptors were sampled from a woman in her forties or fifties with active or convalescent COVID-19. The CDR3 runs from the conserved cysteine through the conserved F or W. Each record gives: clone size, V gene, D gene, J gene, CDR3 protein, CDR3 DNA. D genes are given only for firm matches. The listing skips clone size in some rows; elsewhere it reads once, few, many or a size class.

NA	TRBV6-6	NA	TRBJ1-1	CASSYYRAEAFF	TGTGCCAGCAGTTACTACAGGGCTGAAGCTTTCTTT
NA	TRBV27	TRBD1	TRBJ1-2	CASRLDRGPNYGYTF	TGTGCCAGCAGGTTAGACAGGGGACCTAACTATGGCTACACCTTC
NA	TRBV5-5	TRBD1	TRBJ2-2	CASQAGQGTGELFF	TGTGCCAGCCAGGCGGGACAGGGGACCGGGGAGCTGTTTTTT
NA	TRBV30	TRBD1	TRBJ1-2	CAWSGTEYNYGYTF	TGTGCCTGGTCCGGGACAGAATATAACTATGGCTACACCTTC
NA	TRBV28	TRBD1	TRBJ1-1	CASSIGTVDTEAFF	TGTGCCAGCTCAATCGGGACAGTTGACACTGAAGCTTTCTTT
NA	TRBV6-4	TRBD1	TRBJ2-3	CASSARTGGTDTQYF	TGTGCCAGCAGTGCCAGGACAGGGGGGACAGATACGCAGTATTTT
NA	TRBV9	NA	TRBJ2-1	CASSPSTSYNEQFF	TGTGCCAGCAGCCCTTCGACTAGTTATAATGAGCAGTTCTTC
NA	TRBV7-9	NA	TRBJ1-3	CASSPTRGEANTIYF	TGTGCCAGCAGCCCCACCCGGGGTGAAGCAAACACCATATATTTT
few	TRBV29-1	NA	TRBJ1-1	CSVAGRMNTEAFF	TGCAGCGTAGCGGGACGGATGAACACTGAAGCTTTCTTT
once	TRBV4-2	NA	TRBJ2-7	CASSQERGPYEQYF	TGTGCCAGCAGCCAGGAGCGCGGTCCCTACGAGCAGTACTTC
NA	TRBV19	TRBD1	TRBJ2-5	CASSSLGTGYQETQYF	TGTGCCAGTAGTTCTTTGGGGACAGGATACCAAGAGACCCAGTACTTC
NA	TRBV2	TRBD2	TRBJ2-7	CASRGTGTSGRASYEQYF	TGTGCCAGCAGAGGTACCGGGACTAGCGGGAGGGCGTCCTACGAGCAGTACTTC
few	TRBV30	NA	TRBJ1-2	CAWTREQGHGYTF	TGTGCCTGGACCAGGGAACAGGGCCATGGCTACACCTTC
NA	TRBV27	NA	TRBJ2-7	CASSQTPAGSSYEQYF	TGTGCCAGCAGTCAAACTCCAGCCGGGAGCTCCTACGAGCAGTACTTC
NA	TRBV5-6	TRBD2	TRBJ2-7	CASSQIGEGSYEQYF	TGTGCCAGCAGCCAGATAGGGGAGGGCTCCTACGAGCAGTACTTC
NA	TRBV15	NA	TRBJ2-3	CATSEGGSLTDTQYF	TGTGCCACCAGCGAGGGAGGATCCCTCACAGATACGCAGTATTTT
NA	TRBV27	NA	TRBJ1-1	CASSWDSRGPNTEAFF	TGTGCCAGCAGTTGGGACTCCCGAGGCCCGAACACTGAAGCTTTCTTT
NA	TRBV5-1	NA	TRBJ2-5	CASSSTPSKTETQYF	TGCGCCAGCAGCTCTACGCCTAGTAAGACAGAGACCCAGTACTTC
NA	TRBV11-1	TRBD1	TRBJ2-2	CASSLAPGQGAGELFF	TGTGCCAGCAGCTTAGCCCCGGGACAGGGGGCAGGGGAGCTGTTTTTT
NA	TRBV19	NA	TRBJ1-2	CASKITANYGYTF	TGTGCCAGTAAGATAACAGCTAACTATGGCTACACCTTC
NA	TRBV6-5	NA	TRBJ1-4	CASSFTDSNEKLFF	TGTGCCAGCAGCTTTACAGATTCTAATGAAAAACTGTTTTTT
NA	TRBV5-6	NA	TRBJ1-1	CASSLGHLEAFF	TGTGCCAGCAGCTTGGGGCACCTTGAAGCTTTCTTT
NA	TRBV6-5	TRBD1	TRBJ1-3	CASSLDRGIGNTIYF	TGTGCCAGCAGTTTGGACAGGGGGATAGGAAACACCATATATTTT
NA	TRBV19	NA	TRBJ1-2	CASIGPQGGYRYGYTF	TGTGCCAGTATCGGCCCCCAGGGAGGGTACCGGTATGGCTACACCTTC
once	TRBV4-2	TRBD2	TRBJ2-2	CASSRALLAGGYTGELFF	TGTGCCAGCAGCCGAGCACTCTTAGCGGGAGGTTACACCGGGGAGCTGTTTTTT
NA	TRBV4-1	NA	TRBJ1-1	CASSLGGVGAFF	TGCGCCAGCAGCCTCGGAGGGGTTGGAGCTTTCTTT
NA	TRBV7-3	NA	TRBJ1-1	CASSLQGGTEAFF	TGTGCCAGCAGCTTACAAGGGGGCACTGAAGCTTTCTTT
NA	TRBV7-3	NA	TRBJ2-2	CASSSLTGELFF	TGTGCCAGCAGCTCCCTCACCGGGGAGCTGTTTTTT
NA	TRBV19	TRBD1	TRBJ2-5	CASSPQQGSQETQYF	TGTGCCAGTAGTCCCCAACAGGGGTCCCAAGAGACCCAGTACTTC
NA	TRBV7-8	TRBD2	TRBJ2-5	CASSREGQAETQYF	TGTGCCAGCAGCCGGGAGGGCCAGGCCGAGACCCAGTACTTC
once	TRBV18	NA	TRBJ1-2	CASSPIEQELGGYTF	TGTGCCAGCTCACCGATCGAACAGGAGTTAGGCGGCTACACCTTC
NA	TRBV6-4	NA	TRBJ1-6	CASSARPGTSNSPLHF	TGTGCCAGCAGTGCTCGTCCGGGAACGTCTAATTCACCCCTCCACTTT
NA	TRBV2	TRBD2	TRBJ2-3	CASSASSGRWDTQYF	TGTGCCAGCAGTGCAAGTAGCGGGAGATGGGATACGCAGTATTTT
NA	TRBV19	TRBD2	TRBJ2-1	CASRGLAPTSYNEQFF	TGTGCCAGCCGCGGACTAGCCCCGACCTCCTACAATGAGCAGTTCTTC
NA	TRBV6-1	NA	TRBJ1-5	CASSEAGGNKFQPQHF	TGTGCCAGCAGTGAAGCCGGGGGGAACAAGTTTCAGCCCCAGCATTTT
few	TRBV29-1	TRBD1	TRBJ2-2	CSVLRSRGTGELFF	TGCAGCGTCCTCCGGTCCAGGGGGACCGGGGAGCTGTTTTTT
NA	TRBV5-1	TRBD1	TRBJ1-1	CASSLGQGAEAFF	TGCGCCAGCAGCTTGGGGCAGGGGGCAGAAGCTTTCTTT
NA	TRBV30	NA	TRBJ1-1	CAWSVRTGEAFF	TGTGCCTGGAGTGTACGAACAGGAGAAGCTTTCTTT
NA	TRBV7-6	TRBD1	TRBJ1-1	CASSPETGYTTEAFF	TGTGCCAGCAGCCCCGAGACAGGGTATACGACTGAAGCTTTCTTT
NA	TRBV9	TRBD1	TRBJ1-4	CASCSGTGMQEKLFF	TGTGCCTCGTGCTCCGGGACAGGGATGCAAGAAAAACTGTTTTTT
NA	TRBV5-4	NA	TRBJ2-3	CASSLDGEDTQYF	TGTGCCAGCAGCTTGGACGGAGAGGATACGCAGTATTTT
NA	TRBV21-1	NA	TRBJ1-6	CASSIRFGRDWCSPLHF	TGTGCCAGCAGCATTAGATTCGGACGGGATTGGTGTTCACCCCTCCACTTT
NA	TRBV10-3	TRBD2	TRBJ2-1	CAMGTSGRNEQFF	TGTGCCATGGGGACTAGCGGGAGGAATGAGCAGTTCTTC
once	TRBV7-8	NA	TRBJ2-7	CASSLDQGGVSEQYF	TGTGCCAGCAGCTTAGACCAGGGAGGCGTTAGCGAGCAGTACTTC
NA	TRBV19	NA	TRBJ2-3	CATRVATSTDTQYF	TGTGCCACACGGGTAGCGACTAGCACAGATACGCAGTATTTT
few	TRBV9	TRBD1	TRBJ2-7	CASSVTGAPSYEQYF	TGTGCCAGCAGCGTTACAGGGGCTCCCTCCTACGAGCAGTACTTC
NA	TRBV29-1	TRBD1	TRBJ1-2	CSVQGQEEYGYTF	TGCAGCGTACAGGGACAGGAGGAGTATGGCTACACCTTC
once	TRBV24-1	NA	TRBJ2-5	CATSAGGQTQYF	TGTGCCACCAGTGCAGGAGGGCAGACCCAGTACTTC
NA	TRBV19	NA	TRBJ1-5	CASSIEKTGVWHF	TGTGCCAGTAGTATAGAAAAAACCGGGGTATGGCATTTT
once	TRBV12-3/TRBV12-4	NA	TRBJ2-1	CASSSLGLDEQFF	TGTGCCAGCAGTTCACTAGGGTTAGATGAGCAGTTCTTC
NA	TRBV19	NA	TRBJ1-2	CASSSIDRNYGYTF	TGTGCCAGTAGCTCCATCGACAGGAACTATGGCTACACCTTC
NA	TRBV5-1	TRBD1	TRBJ2-3	CASSLGTGGASTDTQYF	TGCGCCAGCAGCCTAGGGACAGGTGGAGCTAGCACAGATACGCAGTATTTT
NA	TRBV6-5	NA	TRBJ1-3	CASSLGHSGNTIYF	TGTGCCAGCTCCCTGGGGCACTCTGGAAACACCATATATTTT
NA	TRBV7-8	TRBD2	TRBJ2-1	CASSLRTSEIGNEQFF	TGTGCCAGCAGCTTAAGGACTAGCGAGATCGGCAATGAGCAGTTCTTC